Detailed here is one T cell receptor (beta chain). The read terminates 3 residues before the CDR3 end, so the remaining end is supplied by the germline J gene. The data derive from a study of T cells in women clearing cervical HPV infection. Study-wide background: Women with histologically confirmed HPV16-related CIN3 or worse, 2 with invasive cancer, served as cases. Case blood was drawn a median roughly 150 days after lesion detection.

After removal of 4 bases from V and 9 bases from J, the junction contained 12 bases not matched to a gene. From germline, CDR1 is SGHTA and CDR2 FQGNSA. This CDR3 region has 15 residues. Sequenced by immunoSEQ multiplex PCR; TCRdb stores in-frame clones only, minus some. The specimen's table records around 39,000 clones. The TCR was taken from a woman aged 18 to 75 with a cervical HPV16 infection that either progressed to CIN3+ or cleared (not recorded which). The sample comprised blood buffy coat. The chain couples TRBV7-2 to TRBJ2-1; 7 bases fit TRBD2. The sequenced part of the CDR3 DNA is TGTGCCAGCAGCTCCTGGGGGGGAAAATTGGGTGAG. As protein: CASSSWGGKLGE. The full-length CDR3 reads as CASSSWGGKLGEQFF.